A selection of T cell receptor beta chains follows, all from one sample in a study of T cells in tuberculosis. Profiled with immunoSEQ multiplex PCR; TCRdb holds only in-frame clones, not every one. The sample records 30,000 to 40,000 clones, around 90% being singletons. The input for sequencing was PBMCs, taken at tuberculosis diagnosis. These receptors all come from an adult with tuberculosis. The CDR3 runs from the conserved cysteine through the conserved F or W.

V: TRBV10-3
J: TRBJ2-3
CDR3: CAIRKDRASTDTQYF

V: TRBV2
J: TRBJ1-1
CDR3: CASSEFSDAETGGTEAFF

V: TRBV11-2
J: TRBJ1-2
CDR3: CASSLGGGGLYGYTF

V: TRBV5-4
J: TRBJ1-6
CDR3: CASSLEQVNSPLHF

V: TRBV25-1
J: TRBJ1-5
CDR3: CASSDTGLEGSNQPQHF

V: TRBV28
J: TRBJ2-4
CDR3: CASSLRTVIKNIQYF

V: TRBV11-2
J: TRBJ2-3
CDR3: CASSLGKQTDTQYF

V: TRBV6-1
J: TRBJ2-7
CDR3: CATNGGVVLGYEQYF

V: TRBV7-8
J: TRBJ1-1
CDR3: CASSLSAGGFTEAFF

V: TRBV14
J: TRBJ2-3
CDR3: CASSHGLAGTRFDTDTQYF

V: TRBV2
J: TRBJ2-3
CDR3: CASSEGTSGGTDTQYF

V: TRBV7-3
J: TRBJ2-3
CDR3: CASSAGLAVNTDTQYF

V: TRBV28
J: TRBJ1-1
CDR3: CASSPGQSNTEAFF

V: TRBV2
J: TRBJ2-4
CDR3: CASLDNLGLALAKNIQYF

V: TRBV29-1
J: TRBJ1-3
CDR3: CSVEARGYSGNTIYF